A single sample is the source of the 14 T cell receptor beta chains below, sequenced in a study of T cell clones after liver transplantation (dated by TCRdb to between 2018 and 2021). Preparation of the library involved the immunoSEQ multiplex PCR assay. This is the immuneACCESS table as TCRdb keeps it, with only in-frame sequences that have V and J called. A part of the clones is gone; compared with another copy, unresolved V genes explain less than half, and the rest is unexplained. For this sample the table gives around 100,000 clones, of which around 80% were detected only once. Approximately 2.9% of the sample goes to the ten largest clones. Sample: CD4+ T cells from blood, taken around 44 months after liver transplant. All receptors derive from a human patient who received a liver transplant. In transplant recipients, some T cells may be of donor rather than host origin.

V and J are TRBV10-1 and TRBJ2-5; 7 bases align to TRBD1. The CDR3 length is 14 residues. Losses at the gene ends were 7 bases for V and 3 bases for J; bases not matched to a gene: 8. CDR1 and CDR2 from the germline V gene are WNHNN and SYGVQD (reference sequence). The DNA for the CDR3 is TGCGCCAGCAAGGACTCGCAGGGGGAAGAGACCCAGTACTTC. This sequence encodes CASKDSQGEETQYF.

This clone turned up a few times. The gene calls are TRBV10-3 and TRBJ2-3, with 14 nucleotides matching TRBD2. Trimming cost V 10 bases and J 2 bases; bases outside gene matches: 5. Germline CDR1 is ENHRY and CDR2 is SYGVKD. The CDR3 loop spans 15 amino acids. CDR3 residues: CATGTSGSFTDTQYF. The CDR3 DNA follows: TGTGCCACCGGGACTAGCGGGAGTTTCACAGATACGCAGTATTTT.

This clone was seen a few times. The rearrangement links TRBV2 to TRBJ1-2, with D possibly TRBD1 on 5 matching bases. Germline V gene sequence: CDR1 SNHLY, CDR2 FYNNEI. With 8 bases removed from V and 2 bases from J, the gap between germline ends came to 9 bases. The CDR3 is made up of 12 amino acids. The CDR3 protein is CASGRQNYGYTF. CDR3 bases: TGTGCCAGCGGCCGACAGAACTATGGCTACACCTTC.

V gene TRBV6-1 combines with J gene TRBJ2-7, with unresolved D. Trimming left V 8 bases short and J 2 bases short, with 16 bases between. Germline values: CDR1 MNHNS, CDR2 SASEGT. This CDR3 is 14 amino acids long. The CDR3 DNA follows: TGTGCCAGCCACAGCGCAGCCATCCCCTACGAGCAGTACTTC. This encodes CASHSAAIPYEQYF.

This sequence joins TRBV7-3 and TRBJ1-2; weak D call: TRBD1 (5 bases). Germline-derived CDR1 and CDR2 are SGHTA and FQGTGA. Trimming stripped 5 bases from V and 4 bases from J, with 11 bases between. The CDR3 runs to 13 residues. The CDR3 DNA reads as TGTGCCAGCAGCCCTGGCGGGGGCTATGGCTACACCTTC. Protein sequence: CASSPGGGYGYTF.

This clone was detected only once. The chain employs TRBV28 and TRBJ1-5; 7 bases are a match to TRBD1. The CDR3 length is 15 residues. Germline V lookup: CDR1 MDHEN, CDR2 SYDVKM. V was pared by 3 bases and J by 1 base, with 3 bases of the junction left unmatched. The CDR3 reads CASSFLQGSNQPQHF. CDR3 nucleotide sequence: TGTGCCAGCAGTTTTTTACAGGGGAGCAATCAGCCCCAGCATTTT.

The chain links TRBV7-6 to TRBJ2-1; possible D gene TRBD1, 6 bases. The CDR3 covers 16 residues. Germline CDR1 SGHVS, CDR2 FNYEAQ. The V end was cut by 5 bases, the J end by 6 bases, with 20 bases between. The CDR3 loop is CASSLNWGRGGNEQFF. The DNA for the CDR3 is TGTGCCAGCAGCCTAAACTGGGGCAGGGGCGGCAATGAGCAGTTCTTC.

The CDR3 sequence is CASRLSGSINEQFF. The CDR3, as DNA: TGTGCCAGCAGACTTAGCGGGAGTATCAATGAGCAGTTCTTC. The chain recombines TRBV6-5 with TRBJ2-1, with 9 bases lining up with TRBD2. The CDR3 totals 14 residues. The junction had 6 bases not matched to a gene; V was cut back by 6 bases and J by 6 bases. From germline, CDR1 is MNHEY and CDR2 SVGAGI.

The rearrangement joins TRBV7-8 to TRBJ2-2; D unresolved. This CDR3 contains 12 residues. Germline V lookup: CDR1 SGHVS, CDR2 FQNEAQ. V was trimmed by 5 bases and J by 7 bases, leaving 8 bases between them. The CDR3, as DNA: TGTGCCAGCAGCCCATTCGACGGGGAGCTGTTTTTT. Translation: CASSPFDGELFF.

This clone appeared a single time. V gene TRBV18 combines with J gene TRBJ1-5; maybe TRBD1 (5 bases). Trimming left V 2 bases short and J 2 bases short, with 10 bases between. Germline CDR1 and CDR2: KGHSH and LQKENI. This CDR3 spans 15 amino acids. CDR3 DNA: TGTGCCAGCTCACCAGGGGCGGGCGGCAATCAGCCCCAGCATTTT. This codes for CASSPGAGGNQPQHF. The complete variable domain, with remaining parts taken from reference TRBV18 and TRBJ1-5, reads NAGVMQNPRHLVRRRGQEARLRCSPMKGHSHVYWYRQLPEEGLKFMVYLQKENIIDESGMPKERFSAEFPKEGPSILRIQQVVRGDSAAYFCASSPGAGGNQPQHFGDGTRLSIL.

The rearrangement uses TRBV4-2 and TRBJ2-3; either TRBD1 or TRBD2 may supply D (5 bases each). Germline V gene sequence: CDR1 LGHNA, CDR2 YNFKEQ. This CDR3 has 13 amino acids. The germline V and J ends were trimmed by 3 bases and 9 bases, with 13 bases remaining between them. CDR3 residues: CASSQGTGTTQYF. CDR3 in DNA: TGTGCCAGCAGCCAGGGGACCGGGACCACGCAGTATTTT.

The CDR3 DNA reads TGTGCCAGCAGCGAGACCTTGGGTGCGAGAGAGCAGTACTTC. Translation: CASSETLGAREQYF. The rearrangement joins TRBV9 to TRBJ2-7, with D unclear. Germline V gives CDR1 SGDLS, CDR2 YYNGEE. The CDR3 consists of 14 residues. V lost 3 bases and J lost 7, with 17 bases in between.

The chain links TRBV2 to TRBJ2-5; D assignment may be TRBD1 or TRBD2 (7 bases each). This CDR3 contains 12 residues. Between the trimmed V and J ends, which lost 10 bases and 4 bases, there was a span of 13 bases. In germline, CDR1 is SNHLY, CDR2 FYNNEI. In DNA, the CDR3 is TGTGCCACCACAGGGGAGGGAGAGACCCAGTACTTC. This encodes CATTGEGETQYF. The variable domain in full, completed from reference TRBV2 and TRBJ2-5, reads EPEVTQTPSHQVTQMGQEVILRCVPISNHLYFYWYRQILGQKVEFLVSFYNNEISEKSEIFDDQFSVERPDGSNFTLKIRSTKLEDSAMYFCATTGEGETQYFGPGTRLLVL.

This clone was seen only a few times. The V gene is TRBV5-8, the J gene TRBJ2-6; D is possibly TRBD1 (5 bases). The germline V gene encodes CDR1 SGHTS and CDR2 YDEGEE. The CDR3 totals 15 residues. Trimming took 4 bases from V and 2 from J, leaving 10 bases between them. As DNA, the CDR3 is TGTGCCAGCAGCATCAGGGTTGCTGGGGCCAACGTCCTGACTTTC. It codes for CASSIRVAGANVLTF.